This record concerns one TCR beta chain sequence. This entry comes from a study of control samples from healthy donors and cancer patients. CDR3 size: 16 residues. With V trimmed by 2 bases and J by 3 bases, 4 bases remained unmatched. The germline CDR1 and CDR2 sequences are SGHTA and FQGNSA. Using immunoSEQ multiplex PCR, the repertoire was profiled, and TCRdb retains in-frame clones only, with some absent. The sample includes hundreds of thousands of clones, 80% to 95% of them seen just once. The sample taken for sequencing was PBMCs. The V call is TRBV7-2, the J call TRBJ2-5; 12 bases match TRBD2. The TCR was taken from a man aged 35 to 55 with head and neck cancer. In nucleotides, the CDR3 is TGTGCCAGCAGCTTACGGCTAGCGGGGGGGGAAGAGACCCAGTACTTC. It yields the protein CASSLRLAGGEETQYF.